This TCR beta chain came from a study of T-cell memory formation after mild COVID-19. Study-level information: Largely donor-specific sequence clusters came from a couple of donors. Study conclusions and caveats: Balance between CD4 and CD8 was seen in clones contracting day 15 to 85, and a CD4+ lean was seen in later expanders. The study detected some responding clones in pre-infection memory, suggesting cross-reactive memory joined.

The germline V gene encodes CDR1 SGHDN and CDR2 FVKESK. CDR3 size: 15 residues. V shed 0 bases and J 7 bases; nucleotides not matched to a gene: 4. As regards this clonotype: Antigen specificity is unknown.

Using constant-segment primers, 5'RACE produced TCR alpha and TCR beta cDNA libraries carrying sample barcodes and UMIs. One entry per CDR3 protein, called by TCRdb with MiXCR from the 5' RACE reads. The table shows over 350,000 distinct CDR3 sequences, with 24% occurring only once. The gene calls are TRBV14 and TRBJ2-2; TRBD2 agrees at 8 bases. The specimen was PBMCs or a T cell subset sorted from them (not recorded which). The TCR was taken from an adult woman who had mild COVID-19 (a few samples of this study predate the infection). Cell type and time point are not known. CDR3 protein: CASSQDGRAGGELFF. CDR3 DNA sequence: TGTGCCAGCAGCCAAGACGGGAGGGCTGGCGGGGAGCTGTTTTTT.